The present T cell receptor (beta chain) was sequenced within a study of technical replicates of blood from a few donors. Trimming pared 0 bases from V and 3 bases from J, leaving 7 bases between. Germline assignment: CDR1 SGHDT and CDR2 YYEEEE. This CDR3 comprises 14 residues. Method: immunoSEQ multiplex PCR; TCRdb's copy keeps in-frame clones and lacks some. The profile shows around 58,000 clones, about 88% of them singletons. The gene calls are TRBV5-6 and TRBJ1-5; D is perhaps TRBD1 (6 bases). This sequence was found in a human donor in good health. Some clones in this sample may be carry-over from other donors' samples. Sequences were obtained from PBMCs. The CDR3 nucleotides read TGTGCCAGCAGCTTGGGGACAGTCAATCAGCCCCAGCATTTT. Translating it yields CASSLGTVNQPQHF.